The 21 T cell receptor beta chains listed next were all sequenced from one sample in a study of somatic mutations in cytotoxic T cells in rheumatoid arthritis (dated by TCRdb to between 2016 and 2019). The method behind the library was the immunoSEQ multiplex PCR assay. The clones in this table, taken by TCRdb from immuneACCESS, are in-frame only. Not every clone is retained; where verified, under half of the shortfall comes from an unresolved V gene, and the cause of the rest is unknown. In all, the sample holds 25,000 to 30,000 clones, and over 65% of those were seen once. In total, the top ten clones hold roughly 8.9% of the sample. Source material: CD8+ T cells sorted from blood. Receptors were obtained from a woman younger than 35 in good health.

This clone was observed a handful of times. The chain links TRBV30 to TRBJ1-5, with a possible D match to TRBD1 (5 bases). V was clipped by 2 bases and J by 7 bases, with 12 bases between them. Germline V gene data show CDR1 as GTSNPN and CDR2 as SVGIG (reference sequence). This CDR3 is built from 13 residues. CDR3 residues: CAWSKGEVQPQHF. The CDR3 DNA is TGTGCCTGGAGTAAAGGGGAGGTACAGCCCCAGCATTTT.

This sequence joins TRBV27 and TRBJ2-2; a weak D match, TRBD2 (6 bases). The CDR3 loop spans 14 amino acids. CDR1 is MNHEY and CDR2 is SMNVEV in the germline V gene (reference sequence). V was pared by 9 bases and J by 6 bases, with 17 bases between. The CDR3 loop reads CASRISGGAGELFF. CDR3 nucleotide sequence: TGTGCCAGTCGTATCTCAGGAGGGGCCGGGGAGCTGTTTTTT.

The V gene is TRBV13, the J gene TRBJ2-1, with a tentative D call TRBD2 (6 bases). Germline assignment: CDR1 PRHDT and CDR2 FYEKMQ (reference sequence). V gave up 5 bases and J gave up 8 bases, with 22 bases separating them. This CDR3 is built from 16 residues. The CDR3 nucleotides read TGTGCCAGCAGCCCGCGTCGCACGGGAGATCGGGATGAGCAGTTCTTC. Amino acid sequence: CASSPRRTGDRDEQFF.

The CDR3, as DNA: TGTGCCAGCAGCTTAGGGGCAGTCAGCCGCGAAAAACTGTTTTTT. Its translation: CASSLGAVSREKLFF. The chain recombines TRBV7-6 with TRBJ1-4; D uncertain. The CDR3 has 15 residues. With 1 base removed from V and 8 bases from J, the gap between germline ends came to 14 bases. Germline loops: CDR1 SGHVS, CDR2 FNYEAQ.

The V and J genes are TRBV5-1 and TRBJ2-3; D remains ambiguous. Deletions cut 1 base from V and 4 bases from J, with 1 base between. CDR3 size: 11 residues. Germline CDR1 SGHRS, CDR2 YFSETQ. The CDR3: CASSLSDTQYF. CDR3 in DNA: TGCGCCAGCAGCTTGTCAGATACGCAGTATTTT.

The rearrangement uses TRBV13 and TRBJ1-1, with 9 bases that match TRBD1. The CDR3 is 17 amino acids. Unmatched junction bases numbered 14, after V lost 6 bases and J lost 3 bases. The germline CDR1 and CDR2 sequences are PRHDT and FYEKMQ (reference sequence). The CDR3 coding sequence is TGTGCCAGCAGGACCGACAGGGGGGATCCGACGGACACTGAAGCTTTCTTT. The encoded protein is CASRTDRGDPTDTEAFF.

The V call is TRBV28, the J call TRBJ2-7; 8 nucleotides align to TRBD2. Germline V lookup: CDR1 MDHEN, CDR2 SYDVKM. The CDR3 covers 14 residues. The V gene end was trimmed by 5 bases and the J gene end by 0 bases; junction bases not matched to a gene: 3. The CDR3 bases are TGTGCCAGCAGTCCCGGGGGGGCCTCCTACGAGCAGTACGTC. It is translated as CASSPGGASYEQYV.

CDR3 coding DNA: TGTGCCAGCAGTGAAGTAGGCGGGGGTTTCACCGGGGAGCTGTTTTTT. Its protein product is CASSEVGGGFTGELFF. V usage is TRBV2 and J usage is TRBJ2-2; 7 nucleotides align to TRBD2. The CDR3 extends over 16 amino acids. The V gene end was trimmed by 1 base and the J gene end by 4 bases; junction bases not matched to a gene: 6. Germline V CDR1 and CDR2: SNHLY, FYNNEI.

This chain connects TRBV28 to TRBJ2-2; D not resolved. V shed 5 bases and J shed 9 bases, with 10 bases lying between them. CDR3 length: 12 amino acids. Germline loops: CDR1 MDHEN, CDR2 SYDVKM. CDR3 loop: CASSLSPRELFF. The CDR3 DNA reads TGTGCCAGCAGTCTATCCCCTCGGGAGCTGTTTTTT.

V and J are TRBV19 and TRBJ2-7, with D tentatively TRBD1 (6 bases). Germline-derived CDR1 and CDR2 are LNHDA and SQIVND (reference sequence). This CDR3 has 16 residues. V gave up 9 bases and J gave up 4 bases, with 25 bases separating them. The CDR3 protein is CASGQRVGTHPYEQYF. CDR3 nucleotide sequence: TGTGCCAGCGGACAGAGAGTAGGGACACATCCTTACGAGCAGTACTTC. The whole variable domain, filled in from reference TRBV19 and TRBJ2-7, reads DGGITQSPKYLFRKEGQNVTLSCEQNLNHDAMYWYRQDPGQGLRLIYYSQIVNDFQKGDIAEGYSVSREKKESFPLTVTSAQKNPTAFYLCASGQRVGTHPYEQYFGPGTRLTVT.

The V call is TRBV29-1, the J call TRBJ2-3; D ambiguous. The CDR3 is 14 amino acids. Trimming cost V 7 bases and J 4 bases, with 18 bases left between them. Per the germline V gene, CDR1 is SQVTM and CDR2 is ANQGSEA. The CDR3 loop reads CSALHSGLSDTQYF. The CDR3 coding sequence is TGCAGCGCCCTGCACTCCGGGTTGTCAGATACGCAGTATTTT.

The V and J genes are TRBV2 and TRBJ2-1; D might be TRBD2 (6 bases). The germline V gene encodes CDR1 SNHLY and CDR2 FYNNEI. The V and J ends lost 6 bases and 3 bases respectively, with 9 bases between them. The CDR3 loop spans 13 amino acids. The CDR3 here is CASSSGLYNEQFF. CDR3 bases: TGTGCCAGCAGCTCGGGACTCTACAATGAGCAGTTCTTC.

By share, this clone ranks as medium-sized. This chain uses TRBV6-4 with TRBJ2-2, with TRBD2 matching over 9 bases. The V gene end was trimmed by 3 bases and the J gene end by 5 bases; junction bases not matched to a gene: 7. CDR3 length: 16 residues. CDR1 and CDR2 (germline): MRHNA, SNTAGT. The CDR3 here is CASSEVAGVGTGELFF. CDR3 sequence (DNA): TGTGCCAGCAGTGAGGTAGCGGGAGTTGGAACCGGGGAGCTGTTTTTT.

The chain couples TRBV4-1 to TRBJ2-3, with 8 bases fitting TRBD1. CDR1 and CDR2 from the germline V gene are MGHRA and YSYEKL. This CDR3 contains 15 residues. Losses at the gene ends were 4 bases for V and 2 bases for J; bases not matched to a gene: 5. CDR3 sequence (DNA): TGCGCCAGCAGCCTTACAGGGGGACACACAGATACGCAGTATTTT. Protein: CASSLTGGHTDTQYF.

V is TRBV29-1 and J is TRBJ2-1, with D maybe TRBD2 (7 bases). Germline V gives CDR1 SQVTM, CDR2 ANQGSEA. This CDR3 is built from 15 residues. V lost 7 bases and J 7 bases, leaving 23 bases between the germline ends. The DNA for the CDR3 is TGCAGCGCTTTCTTAGCCGCGGGGGCTGATAATGAGCAGTTCTTC. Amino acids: CSAFLAAGADNEQFF.

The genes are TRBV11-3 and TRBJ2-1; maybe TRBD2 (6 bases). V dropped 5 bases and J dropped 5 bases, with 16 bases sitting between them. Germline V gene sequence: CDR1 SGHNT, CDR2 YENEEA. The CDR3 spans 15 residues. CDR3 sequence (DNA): TGTGCCAGCAGCCGTGGGTCAGCGGGTCACAATGAGCAGTTCTTC. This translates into CASSRGSAGHNEQFF. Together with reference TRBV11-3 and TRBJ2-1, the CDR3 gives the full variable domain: EAGVVQSPRYKIIEKKQPVAFWCNPISGHNTLYWYLQNLGQGPELLIRYENEEAVDDSQLPKDRFSAERLKGVDSTLKIQPAELGDSAVYLCASSRGSAGHNEQFFGPGTRLTVL.

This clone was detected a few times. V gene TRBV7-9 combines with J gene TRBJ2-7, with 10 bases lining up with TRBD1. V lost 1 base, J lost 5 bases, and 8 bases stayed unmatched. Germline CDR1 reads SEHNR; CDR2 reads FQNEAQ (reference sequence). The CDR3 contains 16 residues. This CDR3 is CASSLGDSGTGDEQYV. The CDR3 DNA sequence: TGTGCCAGCAGCTTAGGGGATTCCGGGACAGGGGACGAGCAGTACGTC.

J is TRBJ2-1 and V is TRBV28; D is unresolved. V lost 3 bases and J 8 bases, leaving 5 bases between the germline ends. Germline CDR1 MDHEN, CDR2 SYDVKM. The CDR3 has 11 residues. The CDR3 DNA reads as TGTGCCAGCAGTTTGGTCCATGAGCAGTTCTTC. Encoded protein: CASSLVHEQFF. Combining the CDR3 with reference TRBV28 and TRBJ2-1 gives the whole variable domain DVKVTQSSRYLVKRTGEKVFLECVQDMDHENMFWYRQDPGLGLRLIYFSYDVKMKEKGDIPEGYSVSREKKERFSLILESASTNQTSMYLCASSLVHEQFFGPGTRLTVL.

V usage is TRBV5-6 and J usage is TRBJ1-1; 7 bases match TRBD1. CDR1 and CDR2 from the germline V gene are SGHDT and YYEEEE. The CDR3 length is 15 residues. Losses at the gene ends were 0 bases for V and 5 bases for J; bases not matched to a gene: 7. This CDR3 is CASSLAVQGSTEAFF. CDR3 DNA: TGTGCCAGCAGCTTGGCGGTACAGGGGAGTACTGAAGCTTTCTTT.

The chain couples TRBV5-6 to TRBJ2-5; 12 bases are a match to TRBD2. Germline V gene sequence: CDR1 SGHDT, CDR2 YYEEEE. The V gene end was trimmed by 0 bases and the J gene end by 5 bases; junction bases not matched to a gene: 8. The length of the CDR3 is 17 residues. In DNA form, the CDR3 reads TGTGCCAGCAGCTTGGCAGGACTAGCGGGGTTCGATGAGACCCAGTACTTC. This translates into CASSLAGLAGFDETQYF.

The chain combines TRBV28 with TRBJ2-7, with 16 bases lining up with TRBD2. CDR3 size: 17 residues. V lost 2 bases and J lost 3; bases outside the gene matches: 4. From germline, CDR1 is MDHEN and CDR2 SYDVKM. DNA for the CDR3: TGTGCCAGCAGTTTAGGGACTAGCGGGAGGGCCAGCTACGAGCAGTACTTC. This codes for CASSLGTSGRASYEQYF.